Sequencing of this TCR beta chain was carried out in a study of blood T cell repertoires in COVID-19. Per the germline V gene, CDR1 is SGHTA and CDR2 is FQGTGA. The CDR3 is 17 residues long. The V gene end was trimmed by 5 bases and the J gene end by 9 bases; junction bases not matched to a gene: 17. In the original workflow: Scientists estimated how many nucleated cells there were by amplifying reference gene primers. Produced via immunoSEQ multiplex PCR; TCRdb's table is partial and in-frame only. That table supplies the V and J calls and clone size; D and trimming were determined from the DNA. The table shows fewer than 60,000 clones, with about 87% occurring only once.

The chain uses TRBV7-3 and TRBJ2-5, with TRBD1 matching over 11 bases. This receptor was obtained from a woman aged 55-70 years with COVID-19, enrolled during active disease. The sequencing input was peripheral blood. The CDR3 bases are TGTGCCAGCAGCCCCTGGGGAGGCGGGACAGGGGGGAATTCCCAGTACTTC. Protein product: CASSPWGGGTGGNSQYF.